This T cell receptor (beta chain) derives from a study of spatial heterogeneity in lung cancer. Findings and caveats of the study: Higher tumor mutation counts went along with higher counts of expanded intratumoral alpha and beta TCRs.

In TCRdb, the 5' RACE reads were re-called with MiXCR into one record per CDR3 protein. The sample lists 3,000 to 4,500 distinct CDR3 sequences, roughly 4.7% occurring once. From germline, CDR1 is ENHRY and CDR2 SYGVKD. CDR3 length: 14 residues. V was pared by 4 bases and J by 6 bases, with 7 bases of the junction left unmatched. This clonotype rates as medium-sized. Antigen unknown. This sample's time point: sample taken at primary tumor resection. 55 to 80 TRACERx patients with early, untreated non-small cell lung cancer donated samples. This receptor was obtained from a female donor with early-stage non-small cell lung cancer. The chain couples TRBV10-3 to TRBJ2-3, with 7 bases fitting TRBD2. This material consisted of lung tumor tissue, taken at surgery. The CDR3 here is CAISATSVDDTQYF. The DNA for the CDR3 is TGTGCCATCAGTGCAACTAGCGTAGATGATACGCAGTATTTT.